One sample yielded the 2 T cell receptor beta chains listed below, sequenced in a study of tumor-infiltrating lymphocytes in primary liver carcinoma. A primer in the constant region served to generate TCR beta cDNA from roughly 450 ng of total RNA. Three nested multiplex PCR rounds, a slightly modified ARM-PCR method, built the TCR beta libraries. Primers for the first two PCR rounds were TRBV1-TRBV30 forward primers and a C-beta reverse primer (roughly 10 cycles per round). TCRdb passed the multiplex PCR reads through MiXCR, listing each CDR3 protein once. The sample lists 120,000 or so distinct CDR3 sequences, roughly 69% seen once, with approximately 10% in the top ten. Bulk tissue was left unsorted, and RNA and DNA were co-extracted from around 18-30 mg of it. What was sequenced was liver tumor tissue from sampling region 1. Subset defined: tumor region T1, superior pole. These TCRs come from a woman aged 55-69 years with primary liver carcinoma and hepatitis B virus infection.

Concerning this clonotype itself: At one of its ends the junction is not consistent with the germline gene, which may arise from a read error. The J gene is TRBJ2-1, the V gene TRBV28; unclear D gene. The germline CDR1 and CDR2 sequences are MDHEN and SYDVKM. The CDR3 totals 12 residues. For the CDR3, the DNA is TGTGCCGGCAGTTTTTTGTTCAATGAGCAGTTCTTC. Protein sequence: CAGSFLFNEQFF. The full variable domain, rest sourced from reference TRBV28 and TRBJ2-1, is DVKVTQSSRYLVKRTGEKVFLECVQDMDHENMFWYRQDPGLGLRLIYFSYDVKMKEKGDIPEGYSVSREKKERFSLILESASTNQTSMYLCAGSFLFNEQFFGPGTRLTVL.

In the case of this clonotype: The conserved final phenylalanine or tryptophan is absent from the CDR3, which likely points to a read error. The chain has TRBV10-2 and TRBJ2-4; TRBD2 aligns across 12 bases. Germline V gene data show CDR1 as WSHSY and CDR2 as SAAADI. The CDR3 has 18 amino acids. The DNA of the CDR3 is TGCGCCAGCAGTGATCTAGCGGGAGGGCCGGGAGCCAAAAACATCCAGTACTTA. It encodes CASSDLAGGPGAKNIQYL.